Following are 30 T cell receptor beta chains from one sample sequenced in a study of shared T cell receptors in the human thymus. Using immunoSEQ multiplex PCR, the repertoire was profiled, and TCRdb retains in-frame clones only, with some absent. The table shows hundreds of thousands of clones, with around 87% occurring only once. The data also belong to a second study, concerning human thymus T cells.

Material for sequencing was thymocytes. These receptors all come from a boy in the first two years of life with a congenital heart defect.

The V call is TRBV7-2, the J call TRBJ1-2; TRBD1 matches at 7 bases. CDR1 and CDR2 (germline): SGHTA, FQGNSA. Losses at the gene ends were 5 bases for V and 4 bases for J; bases not matched to a gene: 4. The length of the CDR3 is 13 residues. For the CDR3, the DNA is TGTGCCAGCAGCCCGGGACAGACCTATGGCTACACCTTC. Protein product: CASSPGQTYGYTF. Drawing the rest from reference TRBV7-2 and TRBJ1-2, the complete variable domain is GAGVSQSPSNKVTEKGKDVELRCDPISGHTALYWYRQSLGQGLEFLIYFQGNSAPDKSGLPSDRFSAERTGGSVSTLTIQRTQQEDSAVYLCASSPGQTYGYTFGSGTRLTVV.

V gene TRBV11-2 combines with J gene TRBJ2-3; D not resolved. Germline V gene sequence: CDR1 SGHAT, CDR2 FQNNGV. The CDR3 is 16 residues long. The V end was cut by 0 bases, the J end by 0 bases, with 10 bases between. Written as DNA, the CDR3 is TGTGCCAGCAGCTTAGAGGTCAGGCTAAGCACAGATACGCAGTATTTT. Amino acids: CASSLEVRLSTDTQYF.

The gene calls are TRBV5-8 and TRBJ1-1; the D gene is possibly TRBD1 (5 bases). The CDR3 is made up of 13 amino acids. V lost 1 base and J 7 bases, leaving 11 bases between the germline ends. The germline CDR1 and CDR2 sequences are SGHTS and YDEGEE. CDR3 sequence reads: CASSLIAQGEAFF. DNA of the CDR3: TGTGCCAGCAGCTTGATCGCCCAGGGTGAAGCTTTCTTT.

The chain combines TRBV7-9 with TRBJ2-7; 7 bases map to TRBD2. This CDR3 comprises 15 residues. CDR1 is SEHNR, CDR2 FQNEAQ, per germline (reference sequence). V was pared by 5 bases and J by 0 bases, with 7 bases of the junction left unmatched. CDR3 nucleotides: TGTGCCAGCAGCCCCAGGGAGGGGCCCTCCTACGAGCAGTACTTC. Its protein product is CASSPREGPSYEQYF.

V gene TRBV19 combines with J gene TRBJ1-2, with D tentatively TRBD1 (5 bases). Germline loops: CDR1 LNHDA, CDR2 SQIVND (reference sequence). The CDR3 sequence is 11 residues long. Trimming took off 7 bases at V and 4 bases at J, with 7 bases between the two ends. Here the CDR3 DNA reads TGTGCCAGTACGGGGGGCTATGGCTACACCTTC. Translated, it gives CASTGGYGYTF. The full variable domain, in which reference TRBV19 and TRBJ1-2 provide the parts outside the CDR3, is DGGITQSPKYLFRKEGQNVTLSCEQNLNHDAMYWYRQDPGQGLRLIYYSQIVNDFQKGDIAEGYSVSREKKESFPLTVTSAQKNPTAFYLCASTGGYGYTFGSGTRLTVV.

The genes are TRBV29-1 and TRBJ1-4, with a tentative D call TRBD1 (6 bases). Trimming took off 1 base at V and 7 bases at J, with 25 bases between the two ends. This CDR3 contains 18 residues. CDR1 and CDR2 (germline): SQVTM, ANQGSEA. CDR3 region: CSVEAEGGVRSGTEKLFF. The CDR3 DNA reads TGCAGCGTTGAAGCGGAAGGGGGGGTCAGGTCGGGGACTGAAAAACTGTTTTTT.

The J gene is TRBJ1-3, the V gene TRBV15; weak D call: TRBD1 (6 bases). Germline-derived CDR1 and CDR2 are LNHNV and YYDKDF (reference sequence). This CDR3 is built from 21 residues. V shed 0 bases and J shed 2 bases, with 26 bases lying between them. CDR3 region: CATSRELKRGTMWSAGNTIYF. As DNA, the CDR3 is TGTGCCACCAGCAGAGAACTTAAGAGGGGGACCATGTGGAGTGCTGGAAACACCATATATTTT.

This chain links TRBV29-1 with TRBJ2-5; D unresolved. CDR3 length: 12 amino acids. V lost 6 bases and J 5 bases, leaving 13 bases between the germline ends. Per germline, CDR1 SQVTM and CDR2 ANQGSEA. CDR3 nucleotide sequence: TGCAGCGTGGTGATGGGCTCTGAGACCCAGTACTTC. This sequence encodes CSVVMGSETQYF.

The rearrangement uses TRBV28 and TRBJ1-3, with D unresolved. Deletions cut 2 bases from V and 4 bases from J, with 9 bases between. The CDR3 consists of 14 residues. Germline assignment: CDR1 MDHEN and CDR2 SYDVKM. CDR3 amino acids: CASSLGREGNTIYF. In DNA, the CDR3 is TGTGCCAGCAGTTTAGGCCGGGAGGGAAACACCATATATTTT. The full variable domain, completed using reference TRBV28 and TRBJ1-3, is DVKVTQSSRYLVKRTGEKVFLECVQDMDHENMFWYRQDPGLGLRLIYFSYDVKMKEKGDIPEGYSVSREKKERFSLILESASTNQTSMYLCASSLGREGNTIYFGEGSWLTVV.

The chain has TRBV28 and TRBJ2-1; 7 bases map to TRBD2. This CDR3 comprises 20 residues. J was trimmed by 4 bases and V by 5 bases; bases with no gene match: 23. CDR1 MDHEN and CDR2 SYDVKM come from the germline V gene. CDR3 coding DNA: TGTGCCAGCAGTCCACGGAGTGAGACTAGCACCACCCTTCCTTACAATGAGCAGTTCTTC. Protein: CASSPRSETSTTLPYNEQFF. Full variable domain (remainder filled in from reference TRBV28 and TRBJ2-1): DVKVTQSSRYLVKRTGEKVFLECVQDMDHENMFWYRQDPGLGLRLIYFSYDVKMKEKGDIPEGYSVSREKKERFSLILESASTNQTSMYLCASSPRSETSTTLPYNEQFFGPGTRLTVL.

The chain is built from TRBV10-3 and TRBJ2-3, with 14 bases that match TRBD2. CDR3 length: 16 amino acids. The trim removed 4 bases at V and 4 bases at J, leaving 4 bases unmatched. Looked up from germline, CDR1 is ENHRY and CDR2 is SYGVKD. The CDR3 DNA is TGTGCCATCAGTGGGGGGACTAGCGGGGGTGCAGATACGCAGTATTTT. Translated: CAISGGTSGGADTQYF.

This chain links TRBV4-3 with TRBJ1-6, with TRBD1 identical over 7 bases. J lost 7 bases, V lost 0 bases, and 0 bases had no gene match. The CDR3 has 14 residues. CDR1 and CDR2 (germline): LGHNA, YSLEER. CDR3 nucleotide sequence: TGCGCCAGCAGCCAAGACAGGGGGAATTCACCCCTCCACTTT. It yields the protein CASSQDRGNSPLHF.

The rearrangement uses TRBV5-6 and TRBJ2-7, with D possibly TRBD1 on 5 matching bases. The V gene's germline CDR1 is SGHDT and CDR2 YYEEEE. Trimming removed 0 bases from V and 6 bases from J, with 16 bases in between. The CDR3 is 15 amino acids. This CDR3 is CASSLAQGSFCEQYF. The CDR3 bases are TGTGCCAGCAGCTTGGCCCAGGGATCGTTTTGCGAGCAGTACTTC.

The chain uses TRBV2 and TRBJ1-6; D is perhaps TRBD1 (6 bases). Trimming removed 7 bases at V and 7 bases at J, with 11 bases between. The CDR3 consists of 13 residues. Germline V gene sequence: CDR1 SNHLY, CDR2 FYNNEI. The CDR3 DNA reads as TGTGCCAGCACCGGGGGGCGAAATTCACCCCTCCACTTT. Amino acid sequence: CASTGGRNSPLHF.

This rearrangement joins TRBV15 to TRBJ2-7; 10 nucleotides match TRBD2. The CDR3 is 16 residues long. The germline CDR1 and CDR2 sequences are LNHNV and YYDKDF (reference sequence). J gave up 3 bases and V 5 bases, and 10 bases lay outside the gene matches. CDR3 bases: TGTGCCACCAGCTCCCAAGGACTAGCGGACTACTACGAGCAGTACTTC. Residues: CATSSQGLADYYEQYF. Variable domain in full (rest from reference TRBV15 and TRBJ2-7): DAMVIQNPRYQVTQFGKPVTLSCSQTLNHNVMYWYQQKSSQAPKLLFHYYDKDFNNEADTPDNFQSRRPNTSFCFLDIRSPGLGDTAMYLCATSSQGLADYYEQYFGPGTRLTVT.

This clone showed up just once. V and J are TRBV28 and TRBJ2-5, with D possibly matching TRBD2 (5 bases). The V end was cut by 10 bases, the J end by 3 bases, with 27 bases between. The CDR3 is 17 residues long. The germline CDR1 and CDR2 sequences are MDHEN and SYDVKM. The CDR3 sequence is CATHSVRGLSPKETQYF. CDR3 nucleotides: TGTGCCACCCATTCTGTGCGAGGGCTTTCCCCCAAAGAGACCCAGTACTTC.

This clone was counted a single time. V gene TRBV5-5 combines with J gene TRBJ2-2; D remains ambiguous. This CDR3 spans 16 amino acids. Germline CDR1 is SGHKS and CDR2 is YYEKEE (reference sequence). Trimming removed 0 bases at V and 0 bases at J, with 9 bases between. CDR3 region: CASSLVRASNTGELFF. The CDR3 nucleotides are TGTGCCAGCAGCTTGGTTAGAGCTTCGAACACCGGGGAGCTGTTTTTT.

The chain has TRBV7-4 and TRBJ2-7, with TRBD2 identical over 8 bases. J was trimmed by 7 bases and V by 1 base; bases with no gene match: 18. Germline assignment: CDR1 SGHVT and CDR2 SQSDAQ. This CDR3 has 18 residues. The CDR3: CASSLEGGSGRLLLEQYF. CDR3 DNA sequence: TGTGCCAGCAGCTTAGAGGGGGGGAGCGGGAGACTGCTACTTGAGCAGTACTTC.

The chain joins TRBV5-6 to TRBJ2-3; 12 bases align to TRBD2. This CDR3 has 15 residues. The V gene's germline CDR1 is SGHDT and CDR2 YYEEEE. V was pared by 6 bases and J by 6 bases, with 8 bases of the junction left unmatched. CDR3 sequence (DNA): TGTGCCAGCATCGCTAGCGGGAGGGTTTGGGATACGCAGTATTTT. Translating gives CASIASGRVWDTQYF.

The chain links TRBV4-3 to TRBJ2-1; 12 bases align to TRBD2. Trimming removed 4 bases from V and 10 bases from J; junction bases left unmatched: 14. The germline V gene has CDR1 LGHNA and CDR2 YSLEER. This CDR3 contains 17 residues. The CDR3 reads CASSPRQVTSGSAEQFF. The CDR3 DNA sequence: TGCGCCAGCAGCCCGAGGCAGGTGACTAGCGGGAGCGCCGAGCAGTTCTTC.

The chain employs TRBV5-1 and TRBJ2-2, with TRBD2 identical over 11 bases. J lost 5 bases, V lost 4 bases, and 7 bases had no gene match. CDR3 length: 16 residues. Per germline, CDR1 SGHRS and CDR2 YFSETQ. Written as DNA, the CDR3 is TGCGCCAGCAGCGGGAGACTAGCGGGGTTTACCGGGGAGCTGTTTTTT. It specifies CASSGRLAGFTGELFF.

This CDR3 is CASSLKAPSGDEQYF. Here the CDR3 DNA reads TGTGCCAGCAGCTTAAAGGCCCCCTCGGGGGACGAGCAGTACTTC. V is TRBV7-8 and J is TRBJ2-7; perhaps TRBD2 as D (6 bases). CDR3 length equals 15 residues. Trimming cost V 2 bases and J 5 bases, with 16 bases left between them. Germline CDR1 reads SGHVS; CDR2 reads FQNEAQ.

This sequence joins TRBV29-1 and TRBJ2-1; a weak D match, TRBD2 (6 bases). From germline, CDR1 is SQVTM and CDR2 ANQGSEA. The CDR3 consists of 15 residues. V shed 7 bases and J shed 1 base, with 17 bases lying between them. The CDR3 sequence is CSALQLADSYNEQFF. CDR3 DNA sequence: TGCAGCGCCCTTCAACTAGCTGATTCCTACAATGAGCAGTTCTTC.

The chain carries TRBV4-3 and TRBJ2-3; the match to TRBD2 covers 13 bases. Per the germline V gene, CDR1 is LGHNA and CDR2 is YSLEER. Germline trimming cut 1 base from V and 3 bases from J; bases unmatched to any gene: 7. The CDR3 has 18 residues. The CDR3 sequence is CASSQAGTSGKRTDTQYF. In DNA form, the CDR3 reads TGCGCCAGCAGCCAAGCCGGGACTAGCGGGAAGCGTACAGATACGCAGTATTTT.

Comments on this clone: No DNA is shown, since the ends of the CDR3 on it are uncertain; the CDR3 is the one TCRdb lists. This chain joins TRBV9 and TRBJ1-1. The CDR3 is 13 residues long, counting both termini. The V gene's germline CDR1 is SGDLS and CDR2 YYNGEE. CDR3 sequence: CASSVGGGTVTFF.

This clone has a single count. The chain recombines TRBV5-4 with TRBJ2-7; D might be TRBD1 (6 bases). Germline V gene lookup returns CDR1 SGHNT and CDR2 YYREEE (reference sequence). This CDR3 has 15 amino acids. The V and J ends lost 2 bases and 2 bases respectively, with 14 bases between them. In DNA form, the CDR3 reads TGTGCCAGCAGCTTAACGACAGGACAGACCTACGAGCAGTACTTC. Its translation: CASSLTTGQTYEQYF.

The V and J genes are TRBV21-1 and TRBJ2-2; no DNA check was done on the table's D call, TRBD2. TRBV21-1 is an annotated pseudogene. The CDR3 covers 17 residues. CDR3: CASSEKAGRRKTGELFF. CDR3 DNA: TGTGCCAGCAGCGAGAAAGCGGGACGGCGGAAAACCGGGGAGCTGTTTTTT.

The gene calls are TRBV27 and TRBJ2-2; perhaps TRBD1 as D (5 bases). Trimming stripped 3 bases from V and 6 bases from J, with 17 bases between. The CDR3 runs to 16 residues. In germline, CDR1 is MNHEY, CDR2 SMNVEV (reference sequence). In nucleotides, the CDR3 is TGTGCCAGCAGTTTTTGGGGCGTGTGGGCGGCCGGGGAGCTGTTTTTT. Protein: CASSFWGVWAAGELFF.

V and J are TRBV5-1 and TRBJ2-7, with 11 bases identical to TRBD1. This CDR3 has 16 residues. The germline V gene encodes CDR1 SGHRS and CDR2 YFSETQ. The V segment lost 3 bases and the J segment 2 bases; nucleotides outside the gene matches: 7. CDR3 sequence: CASSSDRGLIAYEQYF. The CDR3 DNA reads TGCGCCAGCAGCTCGGACAGGGGGCTAATCGCCTACGAGCAGTACTTC.

CDR3 sequence reads: CASSGHLRFTSTDTQYF. The CDR3 nucleotides read TGTGCCAGCAGCGGGCACTTGCGCTTTACTAGCACAGATACGCAGTATTTT. The chain couples TRBV7-9 to TRBJ2-3; D gene ambiguous. V lost 5 bases and J lost 0, with 18 bases in between. This CDR3 has 17 residues. Germline V gives CDR1 SEHNR, CDR2 FQNEAQ (reference sequence).